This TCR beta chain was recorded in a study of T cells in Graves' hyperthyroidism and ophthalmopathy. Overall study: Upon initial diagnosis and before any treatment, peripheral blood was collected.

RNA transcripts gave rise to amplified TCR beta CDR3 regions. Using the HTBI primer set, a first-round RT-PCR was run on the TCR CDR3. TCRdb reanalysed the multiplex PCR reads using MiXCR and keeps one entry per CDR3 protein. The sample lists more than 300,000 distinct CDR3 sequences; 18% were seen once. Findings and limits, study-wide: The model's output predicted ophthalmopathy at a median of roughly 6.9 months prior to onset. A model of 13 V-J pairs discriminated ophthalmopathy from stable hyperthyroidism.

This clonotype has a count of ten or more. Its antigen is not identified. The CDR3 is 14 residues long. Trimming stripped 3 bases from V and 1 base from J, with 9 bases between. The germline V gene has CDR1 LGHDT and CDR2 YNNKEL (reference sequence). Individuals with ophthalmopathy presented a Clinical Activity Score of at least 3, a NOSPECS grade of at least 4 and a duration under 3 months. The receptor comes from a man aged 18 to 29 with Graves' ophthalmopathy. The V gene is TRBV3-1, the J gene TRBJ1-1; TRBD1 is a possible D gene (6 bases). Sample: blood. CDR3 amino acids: CASSHRQANTEAFF. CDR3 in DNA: TGTGCCAGCAGCCATCGACAGGCGAACACTGAAGCTTTCTTT.